A single sample is the source of the 18 T cell receptor beta chains below, sequenced in a study of regulatory T cells in long-lasting Graves disease. Time point indicated: persistent/refractory GD, antithyroid drugs over 5 years with positive TRAb. With RNA extracted from PBMCs as input, the TCR library was made. For TCR beta, libraries came from iRepertoire HTBI primers and Arm-PCR of CDR3 regions. TCRdb redid the calling of the multiplex PCR reads with MiXCR, one entry per CDR3 protein. The sample carries fewer than 450,000 distinct CDR3 sequences, 20% to 25% recorded once. Sequenced material: peripheral blood mononuclear cells (PBMCs), taken when the disease was refractory, from a patient treated with antithyroid drugs. These receptors came from a female donor with Graves disease.

The chain couples TRBV2 to TRBJ2-1; TRBD2 matches at 12 bases. J was trimmed by 8 bases and V by 5 bases; bases with no gene match: 7. CDR1 is SNHLY and CDR2 is FYNNEI in the germline V gene. The CDR3 has 15 residues. In DNA form, the CDR3 reads TGTGCCAGCAGTCTACTAGCGGGAGGAATGGATGAGCAGTTCTTC. Its translation is CASSLLAGGMDEQFF.

The sample holds a few counts of this clonotype. V is TRBV5-5 and J is TRBJ2-7; the match to TRBD2 covers 10 bases. CDR1 and CDR2 (germline): SGHKS, YYEKEE (reference sequence). The CDR3 covers 16 residues. After removal of 4 bases from V and 6 bases from J, the junction contained 13 bases not matched to a gene. The DNA of the CDR3 is TGTGCCAGCAGCAGGAGAGGGCTAGCGGGAGATAGCGAGCAGTACTTC. Translated, it gives CASSRRGLAGDSEQYF.

This clonotype was found a few times. This chain links TRBV5-1 with TRBJ1-1; D gene ambiguous. Trimming stripped 1 base from V and 1 base from J, with 14 bases between. The germline gives CDR1 SGHRS, CDR2 YFSETQ. The CDR3 extends over 16 amino acids. CDR3 sequence reads: CASSLPLGAGNTEAFF. Here the CDR3 DNA reads TGCGCCAGCAGCTTGCCCTTGGGAGCAGGGAACACTGAAGCTTTCTTT.

This clonotype was seen repeatedly, ten times or more. The chain uses TRBV7-2 and TRBJ1-1; no reliable D call. Trimming cost V 4 bases and J 0 bases, with 9 bases left between them. The CDR3 sequence is 14 residues long. CDR1 is SGHTA and CDR2 is FQGNSA in the germline V gene. CDR3 sequence: CASSSKGMNTEAFF. In DNA form, the CDR3 reads TGTGCCAGCAGCTCAAAAGGCATGAACACTGAAGCTTTCTTT. Complete variable domain (other parts from reference TRBV7-2 and TRBJ1-1): GAGVSQSPSNKVTEKGKDVELRCDPISGHTALYWYRQSLGQGLEFLIYFQGNSAPDKSGLPSDRFSAERTGGSVSTLTIQRTQQEDSAVYLCASSSKGMNTEAFFGQGTRLTVV.

As concerns this clonotype: The junction departs from germline at one end; a sequencing error may be responsible. The chain combines TRBV5-4 with TRBJ1-3; weak D call: TRBD1 (5 bases). Germline values: CDR1 SGHNT, CDR2 YYREEE (reference sequence). The CDR3 runs to 17 residues. The CDR3 DNA follows: TGTGCCACCAGCTTCGGGGGGAGAAGGGGCACTGGAAACACCATATATTTT. Amino acid sequence: CATSFGGRRGTGNTIYF.

This clonotype showed up just once. The chain is built from TRBV7-6 and TRBJ1-5; maybe TRBD1 (5 bases). The CDR3 loop spans 16 amino acids. V shed 8 bases and J shed 6 bases, with 23 bases lying between them. Per germline, CDR1 SGHVS and CDR2 FNYEAQ. DNA of the CDR3: TGTGCCAGCGCAATCGGATATGGGGGAGGAAGTCAGCCCCAGCATTTT. Translation gives CASAIGYGGGSQPQHF.

About this clonotype itself: A junction boundary mismatches the germline segment, possibly from a read error. The chain carries TRBV6-9 and TRBJ1-1; D uncertain. The CDR3 spans 13 residues. Looked up from germline, CDR1 is MNHGY and CDR2 is SVAAGI. The CDR3 loop is CASSYGRNTGAFF. Written as DNA, the CDR3 is TGTGCCAGCAGTTACGGAAGAAACACTGGAGCTTTCTTT.

The rearrangement joins TRBV10-3 to TRBJ2-1, with 8 bases matching TRBD2. The germline V gene encodes CDR1 ENHRY and CDR2 SYGVKD. The ends lost 7 bases at V and 6 bases at J; junction bases unmatched: 5. CDR3 length: 13 residues. The CDR3: CAIMAGGPNEQFF. CDR3 DNA: TGTGCCATCATGGCGGGAGGACCCAATGAGCAGTTCTTC.

This clonotype was seen ten or more times. The rearrangement links TRBV20-1 to TRBJ1-2; D gene uncertain. The ends were cut back, 3 bases at V and 12 bases at J, with 11 bases in the middle. The CDR3 has 10 residues. From germline, CDR1 is DFQATT and CDR2 SNEGSKA (reference sequence). The CDR3 DNA sequence: TGCAGTGCTAGCCCTGAGGTGCACACCTTC. Encoded protein: CSASPEVHTF.

The CDR3 spells CASSINRQVPEQYF. The DNA for the CDR3 is TGTGCCAGTAGTATAAATCGACAGGTCCCCGAGCAGTACTTC. V usage is TRBV19 and J usage is TRBJ2-7, with TRBD1 as a possible D gene (6 bases). Germline assignment: CDR1 LNHDA and CDR2 SQIVND (reference sequence). The CDR3 covers 14 residues. Trimming cost V 2 bases and J 6 bases, with 14 bases left between them.

The rearrangement uses TRBV6-5 and TRBJ2-2; D is ambiguous. The CDR3 runs to 14 residues. Trimming shortened V by 2 bases and J by 3 bases, and 7 bases separated the two germline ends. Germline V lookup: CDR1 MNHEY, CDR2 SVGAGI. CDR3 residues: CASSYLQDTGELFF. The CDR3 bases are TGTGCCAGCAGTTACCTGCAAGACACCGGGGAGCTGTTTTTT.

The chain employs TRBV5-6 and TRBJ2-7; 7 nucleotides match TRBD1. CDR3 length: 15 residues. Losses at the gene ends were 1 base for V and 1 base for J; bases not matched to a gene: 5. Germline V lookup: CDR1 SGHDT, CDR2 YYEEEE. The CDR3 sequence is CASSLRGTVSYEQYF. CDR3 nucleotides: TGTGCCAGCAGCTTGAGGGGGACAGTATCCTACGAGCAGTACTTC.

The chain joins TRBV10-3 to TRBJ1-5; D call uncertain. The CDR3 has 16 residues. Trimming pared 4 bases from V and 7 bases from J, leaving 20 bases between. Germline-derived CDR1 and CDR2 are ENHRY and SYGVKD. CDR3 region: CAISGGSPDEEQPQHF. The CDR3 nucleotides are TGTGCCATCAGTGGCGGCAGCCCGGATGAAGAACAGCCCCAGCATTTT.

The V gene is TRBV19, the J gene TRBJ2-7; tentatively, D is TRBD2 (5 bases). The CDR3 runs to 14 residues. Between the trimmed V and J ends, which lost 5 bases and 3 bases, there was a span of 14 bases. CDR1 and CDR2 (germline): LNHDA, SQIVND (reference sequence). The CDR3 loop reads CASSPRIGVYEQYF. CDR3 DNA: TGTGCCAGTAGTCCCCGGATCGGGGTCTACGAGCAGTACTTC.

The V and J genes are TRBV5-4 and TRBJ1-4; the D gene is possibly TRBD1 (5 bases). The CDR3 is 16 residues long. CDR1 is SGHNT and CDR2 is YYREEE in the germline V gene (reference sequence). V lost 4 bases to trimming and J lost 8 bases, with 21 bases between them. The CDR3 loop reads CASSMGVGMWGEKLFF. Here the CDR3 DNA reads TGTGCCAGCAGCATGGGGGTAGGGATGTGGGGCGAAAAACTGTTTTTT.

The chain carries TRBV5-6 and TRBJ1-2; the D is unclear. CDR3 length equals 15 residues. Trimming removed 0 bases from V and 6 bases from J, with 15 bases in between. From germline, CDR1 is SGHDT and CDR2 YYEEEE. CDR3: CASSLAYADSHGYTF. CDR3 coding DNA: TGTGCCAGCAGCTTGGCCTATGCGGATTCCCATGGCTACACCTTC.

V is TRBV3-1 and J is TRBJ2-7, with unresolved D. There are 12 residues in the CDR3. Trimming took off 0 bases at V and 5 bases at J, with 5 bases between the two ends. From germline, CDR1 is LGHDT and CDR2 YNNKEL (reference sequence). CDR3 sequence (DNA): TGTGCCAGCAGCCAAGACCGACACGAGCAGTACTTC. It codes for CASSQDRHEQYF.

A few counts support this clonotype. This could be a read error, since a much larger clone is one nucleotide away. The final CDR3 position lacks the conserved phenylalanine or tryptophan, pointing to a likely read error. The V gene is TRBV20-1, the J gene TRBJ2-5; no definite D call. Germline CDR1 reads DFQATT; CDR2 reads SNEGSKA (reference sequence). The CDR3 extends over 13 amino acids. Trimming stripped 0 bases from V and 0 bases from J, with 5 bases between. CDR3 in DNA: TGCAGTGCTAGAGACACGTACCAAGAGACCCAGTACCTC. Amino acids: CSARDTYQETQYL.